These T cell receptor beta chains were read from a single sample in a study of cytomegalovirus exposure and HLA in healthy donors. Repertoires were generated with immunoSEQ multiplex PCR, while TCRdb's copy carries only in-frame clones and drops some. The data contain about 130,000 clones, approximately 79% of them singletons. Sequenced: PBMCs. The receptors here all came from a man aged 25-45 years in good health and CMV-seronegative. Each CDR3 is given with its conserved first and last residue. D genes are given only for firm matches. Size values are once, few and many counts, or a class for expanded clones, and some rows have none.

d_call j_call clone_size v_call cdr3_nt cdr3_aa
. TRBJ1-1 few TRBV6-5 TGTGCCAGCAGTCTAGCGGGGACGGGGACTGAAGCTTTCTTT CASSLAGTGTEAFF
. TRBJ2-7 . TRBV7-9 TGTTCCAGCAGCTTCGACGGGGGGCCGACTTTCTCCTACGAGCAGTACTTC CSSSFDGGPTFSYEQYF
TRBD1 TRBJ2-3 . TRBV4-1 TGCGCCAGCAGCCATGACCGCCGGGACAGTGGACACACAGATACGCAGTATTTT CASSHDRRDSGHTDTQYF
TRBD1 TRBJ2-3 . TRBV6-5 TGTGCCAGCAGACAGGGGGCTCGGGCGGATACGCAGTATTTT CASRQGARADTQYF
. TRBJ1-3 . TRBV6-1 TGTGCCAGCAGGGACGGACATCCTGGAAACACCATATATTTT CASRDGHPGNTIYF
TRBD2 TRBJ2-5 . TRBV7-9 TGTGCCAGCAGCCCGAGGACTAGCGGGGCGGGGACCCAGTACTTC CASSPRTSGAGTQYF
TRBD1 TRBJ1-2 . TRBV19 TGTGCCAGTAGTCCTCTACGGGACAGTCTCAACTATGGCTACACCTTC CASSPLRDSLNYGYTF
. TRBJ2-3 . TRBV5-4 TGCGCCAGCAGCCACCCCCCCCAGGAAAGCACAGATACGCAGTATTTT CASSHPPQESTDTQYF
. TRBJ1-1 . TRBV5-1 TGCGCCAGCAGCTTGGTATCGAACACTGAAGCTTTCTTT CASSLVSNTEAFF
. TRBJ1-2 . TRBV7-8 TGTGCCAGCAGCCCGATACAGAGAAACTATGGCTACACCTTC CASSPIQRNYGYTF
. TRBJ2-7 . TRBV29-1 TGCAGCGCCCGCTCTGGACAGTGGGACTACGAGCAGTACTTC CSARSGQWDYEQYF
. TRBJ2-3 . TRBV4-1 TGCGCCAGCAGCCAAGAGGCCCTAGGACAGAATACGCAGTATTTT CASSQEALGQNTQYF
TRBD1 TRBJ1-1 . TRBV9 TGTGCCAGCAGCGACGACAGGGGGTACACTGAAGCTTTCTTT CASSDDRGYTEAFF
TRBD1 TRBJ2-7 . TRBV7-8 TGTGCCAGCAGCTACGGGACAGGTTCCGAGCAGTACTTC CASSYGTGSEQYF
TRBD1 TRBJ1-2 . TRBV6-1 TGTGCCAGCAGTGAAAGGGACAGGCCCAACTGGGGCTACACCTTC CASSERDRPNWGYTF
. TRBJ2-7 . TRBV18 TGTGCCAGCTCACTGGTGACAGGCGAGCAGTACTTC CASSLVTGEQYF
. TRBJ1-4 . TRBV9 TGTGCCAGCAGCGTAGGAGGGGGGGGCGCTGAAAAACTGTTTTTT CASSVGGGGAEKLFF
TRBD1 TRBJ1-2 once TRBV28 TGTGCCAGCAGCCAAAGGCGGGACAGGGGGAATGGCTACACCTTC CASSQRRDRGNGYTF
. TRBJ2-7 . TRBV18 TGTGCCAGCTCACCCCCGGGGTCCCACGAGCAGTACTTC CASSPPGSHEQYF
TRBD1 TRBJ2-3 . TRBV28 TGTGCCAGCAGTTTATTTGGACAGGGGGCCGCAGATACGCAGTATTTT CASSLFGQGAADTQYF
. TRBJ2-7 . TRBV4-2 TGTGCCAGCAGCCAAGCAGGGTTGGAGCAGTACTTC CASSQAGLEQYF
TRBD1 TRBJ2-7 . TRBV4-3 TGCGCCAGCAGCCAAGGGACAGGGGGCGAATACGAGCAGTACTTC CASSQGTGGEYEQYF
TRBD2 TRBJ2-1 . TRBV7-3 TGTGCCAGCAGCTTGGCCGGACTAGCGGACTACAATGAGCAGTTCTTC CASSLAGLADYNEQFF
. TRBJ2-2 . TRBV5-8 TGTGCCAGCAGCTTGTCAGGGTATTACACCGGGGAGCTGTTTTTT CASSLSGYYTGELFF
TRBD2 TRBJ2-5 . TRBV5-4 TGTGCCAGCAGCGTTGGACTAGCGGGAGTTCAAGAGACCCAGTACTTC CASSVGLAGVQETQYF
. TRBJ2-3 . TRBV2 TGTGCCAGCAGTGATCTGGATACGCAGTATTTT CASSDLDTQYF
. TRBJ2-2 . TRBV23-1 TGCGCCAGCAGTCGAGGAGGGCCAAGGGAGCTGTTTTTT CASSRGGPRELFF
. TRBJ1-6 few TRBV7-8 TGTGCCAGCAGCTTAGTTCAGGATTATAATTCACCCCTCCACTTT CASSLVQDYNSPLHF
. TRBJ2-7 . TRBV10-1 TGCGCCAGCAGTGAGTCTGGCGGGAATCAGTACTTC CASSESGGNQYF
. TRBJ1-1 . TRBV6-1 TGTGCCAGCAGGCTACAGGCCTATTACACTGAAGCTTTCTTT CASRLQAYYTEAFF
TRBD1 TRBJ2-6 . TRBV27 TGTGCCAGCAGTTTATCGACGAGAGGGACAGTAATCTCTGGGGCCAACGTCCTGACTTTC CASSLSTRGTVISGANVLTF
TRBD2 TRBJ2-3 . TRBV29-1 TGCAGCGTTCGCGGGGGGGAAATAAGGACAGATACGCAGTATTTT CSVRGGEIRTDTQYF
. TRBJ2-5 . TRBV20-1 TGCAGTGCGTCCTCGGTAGAGACCCAGTACTTC CSASSVETQYF
. TRBJ1-5 . TRBV4-3 TGCGCCAGCAGCCAAGATCGTGGACAGTATCAGCCCCAGCATTTT CASSQDRGQYQPQHF
. TRBJ2-1 . TRBV7-3 TGTGCCAGCAGCACGGCCGGGACTCCGTACAATGAGCAGTTCTTC CASSTAGTPYNEQFF
TRBD2 TRBJ2-1 . TRBV19 TGTGCCAGTAGTATAGGTCTAGCGGGGGGAAGGACGAATGAGCAGTTCTTC CASSIGLAGGRTNEQFF
. TRBJ2-5 . TRBV10-2 TGCGCCAGCAGTGGCGGATCACAAGAGACCCAGTACTTC CASSGGSQETQYF
. TRBJ1-1 . TRBV15 TGTGCCACCAGCAGAGATGAGATAGAAGCTTTCTTT CATSRDEIEAFF
. TRBJ2-5 . TRBV5-4 TGTGCCAGCAGCTTGCCGGGGGAGACCCAGTACTTC CASSLPGETQYF
. TRBJ2-3 few TRBV18 TGTGCCAGCTCACCCCTCTGGAGCGGGAGCACAGATACGCAGTATTTT CASSPLWSGSTDTQYF
TRBD2 TRBJ2-5 once TRBV11-2 TGTGCCAGCAGCCGGAGCGGGGCAGAAGAGACCCAGTACTTC CASSRSGAEETQYF
TRBD1 TRBJ1-2 . TRBV28 TGTGCCAGCAGTCCGGGACAGGGAGTTGGCTACACCTTC CASSPGQGVGYTF
. TRBJ2-7 few TRBV18 TGTGCCAGCTCAAAAGACAGGTCCTCCTACGAGCAGTACTTC CASSKDRSSYEQYF
. TRBJ2-1 . TRBV7-9 TGTGCCAGCAGCTCGAAGGACTCGAATGAGCAGTTCTTC CASSSKDSNEQFF
TRBD1 TRBJ1-2 . TRBV14 TGTGCCAGCAGCCAAGATCACGGACAGGGAGGCTACACCTTC CASSQDHGQGGYTF
. TRBJ1-1 . TRBV18 TGTGCCAGCTCACCTCGATATGCGGGGGGTTTGGGCACTGAAGCTTTCTTT CASSPRYAGGLGTEAFF
. TRBJ1-5 few TRBV11-2 TGTGCCAGCAGCTTGCGGGTAGGGCAGCCCCAGCATTTT CASSLRVGQPQHF
TRBD1 TRBJ1-2 few TRBV10-3 TGTGCCATCAGTGAGCAGGGGGCGCGAGGCTACACCTTC CAISEQGARGYTF
TRBD1 TRBJ1-2 . TRBV28 TGTGCCAGCAGTCCTCGGGACAGGCGGGATGTAGACTATGGCTACACCTTC CASSPRDRRDVDYGYTF
. TRBJ1-6 once TRBV6-1 TGTGCCAGCAGTGAATTTCGGGGTTCACCCCTCCACTTT CASSEFRGSPLHF
TRBD2 TRBJ2-5 . TRBV10-2 TGCGCCAGCAGTGAGTCCCTTAGCGGGGGGGCCGGCGAGACCCAGTACTTC CASSESLSGGAGETQYF
. TRBJ2-2 . TRBV5-1 TGCGCCAGCAGACTCCGGGGGAGCAGCTTGAACACCGGGGAGCTGTTTTTT CASRLRGSSLNTGELFF